A selection of T cell receptor beta chains follows, all from one sample in a study of beta chain features in type 1 diabetes. Sequencing used immunoSEQ multiplex PCR; TCRdb keeps in-frame clones, though not all of them. The sample has 600,000 to 650,000 clones; roughly a sixth are singletons. The specimen sequenced was naive CD4+ T cells from blood. Receptors originate from a man between 18 and 35 years old in good health. CDR3s leave out the opening cysteine and the closing phenylalanine or tryptophan.

V: TRBV28; J: TRBJ1-2; CDR3: ASSWRSGGYT
V: TRBV11-3; J: TRBJ2-3; CDR3: ASSPSLTNTDTQY
V: TRBV28; J: TRBJ1-1; CDR3: ASSFQRRLITEAF
V: TRBV10-3; J: TRBJ2-7; CDR3: AISESVAGGPREQY
V: TRBV19; J: TRBJ2-5; CDR3: ASSVGTVQETQY
V: TRBV11-1; J: TRBJ2-1; CDR3: ASSLGTTFRSEQF
V: TRBV15; J: TRBJ2-1; CDR3: ATSRDIAGGYNEQF
V: TRBV15; J: TRBJ2-5; CDR3: ATSKGTGGTETQY
V: TRBV5-4; J: TRBJ2-1; CDR3: ASSQDRGRVRGV
V: TRBV30; J: TRBJ2-7; CDR3: AWRSKGEQY
V: TRBV7-3; J: TRBJ2-2; CDR3: ASSLSGTGTNTGELF
V: TRBV9; J: TRBJ1-2; CDR3: ASSVQGVSYGYT
V: TRBV30; J: TRBJ1-6; CDR3: AWSPSWGPGDNSPLH
V: TRBV11-1; J: TRBJ2-1; CDR3: ASSLGQRTYNEQF
V: TRBV6-1; J: TRBJ1-1; CDR3: ASKGFLVNTEAF
V: TRBV5-4; J: TRBJ2-3; CDR3: ASSAGDTDTQY
V: TRBV10-3; J: TRBJ2-3; CDR3: ASWTSGQGDTQY
V: TRBV7-2; J: TRBJ1-2; CDR3: ASSLASQGGSPYT
V: TRBV7-9; J: TRBJ1-2; CDR3: ASSFGTYYGYT
V: TRBV19; J: TRBJ2-1; CDR3: ASRRGAGVHEQF
V: TRBV28; J: TRBJ1-1; CDR3: ASSLVGKNTEAF
V: TRBV7-6; J: TRBJ2-2; CDR3: ASSVGLARTGELF
V: TRBV6-5; J: TRBJ1-2; CDR3: ASSPQGTIPYGYT
V: TRBV28; J: TRBJ2-2; CDR3: ASSLLGGTGELF
V: TRBV28; J: TRBJ1-5; CDR3: ASTSGTGVNQPQH
V: TRBV19; J: TRBJ2-5; CDR3: ASTNLGQGEETQY
V: TRBV7-9; J: TRBJ2-2; CDR3: ASSSLGGKGELF
V: TRBV5-1; J: TRBJ2-6; CDR3: ASRSGSGANVLT
V: TRBV6-6; J: TRBJ2-5; CDR3: ASREQGFTQY